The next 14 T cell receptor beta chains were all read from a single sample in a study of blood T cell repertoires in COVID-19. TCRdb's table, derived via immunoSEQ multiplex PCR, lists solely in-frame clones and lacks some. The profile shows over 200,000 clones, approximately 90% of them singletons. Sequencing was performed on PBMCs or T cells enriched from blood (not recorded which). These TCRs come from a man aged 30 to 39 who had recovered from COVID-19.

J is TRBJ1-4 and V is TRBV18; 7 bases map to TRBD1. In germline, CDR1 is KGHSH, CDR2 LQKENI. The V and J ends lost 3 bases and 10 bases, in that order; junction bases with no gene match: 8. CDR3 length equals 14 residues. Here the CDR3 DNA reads TGTGCCAGCTCACCGGACAGGAGGGAAGGAAAACTGTTTTTT. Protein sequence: CASSPDRREGKLFF.

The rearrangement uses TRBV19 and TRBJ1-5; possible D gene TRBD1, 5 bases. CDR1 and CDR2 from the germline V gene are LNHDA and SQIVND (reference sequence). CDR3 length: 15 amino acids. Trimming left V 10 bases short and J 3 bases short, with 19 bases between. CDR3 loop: CATRLGGGNNQPQHF. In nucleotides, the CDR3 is TGTGCCACTCGCCTCGGGGGTGGAAACAATCAGCCCCAGCATTTT.

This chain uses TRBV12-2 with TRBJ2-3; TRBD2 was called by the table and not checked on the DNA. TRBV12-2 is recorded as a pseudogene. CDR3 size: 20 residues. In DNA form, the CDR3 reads TGTGCAAGTCGCTTAGCGCATAGTACTAGCGGGGGGGCCTCCACAGATACGCAGTATTTT. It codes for CASRLAHSTSGGASTDTQYF.

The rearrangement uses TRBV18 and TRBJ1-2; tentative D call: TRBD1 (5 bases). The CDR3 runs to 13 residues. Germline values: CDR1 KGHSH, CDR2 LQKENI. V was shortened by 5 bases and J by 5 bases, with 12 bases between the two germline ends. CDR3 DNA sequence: TGTGCCAGCTCAATGGACAAGGGTTATGGCTACACCTTC. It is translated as CASSMDKGYGYTF.

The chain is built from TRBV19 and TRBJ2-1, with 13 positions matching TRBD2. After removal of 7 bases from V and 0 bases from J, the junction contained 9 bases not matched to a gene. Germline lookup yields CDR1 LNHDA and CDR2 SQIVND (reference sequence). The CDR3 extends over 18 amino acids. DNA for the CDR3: TGTGCCAGTAAGGGGGGACTAGCGGGGACGAGCTCCTACAATGAGCAGTTCTTC. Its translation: CASKGGLAGTSSYNEQFF. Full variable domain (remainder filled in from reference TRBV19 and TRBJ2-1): DGGITQSPKYLFRKEGQNVTLSCEQNLNHDAMYWYRQDPGQGLRLIYYSQIVNDFQKGDIAEGYSVSREKKESFPLTVTSAQKNPTAFYLCASKGGLAGTSSYNEQFFGPGTRLTVL.

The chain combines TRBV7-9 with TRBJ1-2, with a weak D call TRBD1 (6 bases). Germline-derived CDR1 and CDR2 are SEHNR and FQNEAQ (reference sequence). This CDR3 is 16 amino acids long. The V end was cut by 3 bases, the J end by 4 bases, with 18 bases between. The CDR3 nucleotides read TGTGCCAGCAGCTTCGCAGGCCGGGGAGGGGGCTATGGCTACACCTTC. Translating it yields CASSFAGRGGGYGYTF.

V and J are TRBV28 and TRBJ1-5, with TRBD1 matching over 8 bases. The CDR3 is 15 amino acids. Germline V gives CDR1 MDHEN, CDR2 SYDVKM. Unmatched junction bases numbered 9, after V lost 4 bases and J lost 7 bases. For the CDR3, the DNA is TGTGCCAGCAGTTCTGCGCAGGGGGCCCGACAGCCCCAGCATTTT. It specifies CASSSAQGARQPQHF.

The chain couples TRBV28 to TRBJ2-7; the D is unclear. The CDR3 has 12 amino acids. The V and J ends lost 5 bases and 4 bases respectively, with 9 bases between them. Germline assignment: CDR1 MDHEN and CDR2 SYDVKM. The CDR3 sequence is CASSLMRYEQYF. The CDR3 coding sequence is TGTGCCAGCAGTCTCATGAGGTACGAGCAGTACTTC.

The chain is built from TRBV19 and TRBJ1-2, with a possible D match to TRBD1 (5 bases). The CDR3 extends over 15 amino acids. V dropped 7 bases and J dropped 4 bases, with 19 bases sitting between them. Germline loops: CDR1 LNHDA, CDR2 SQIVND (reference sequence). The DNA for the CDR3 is TGTGCCAGTACCGACCGGGGGTTTTCGGGCTATGGCTACACCTTC. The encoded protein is CASTDRGFSGYGYTF.

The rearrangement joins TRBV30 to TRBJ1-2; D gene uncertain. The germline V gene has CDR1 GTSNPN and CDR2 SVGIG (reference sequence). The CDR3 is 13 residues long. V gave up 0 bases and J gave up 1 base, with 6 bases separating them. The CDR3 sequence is CAWSVPVNYGYTF. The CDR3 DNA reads TGTGCCTGGAGTGTCCCAGTTAACTATGGCTACACCTTC.

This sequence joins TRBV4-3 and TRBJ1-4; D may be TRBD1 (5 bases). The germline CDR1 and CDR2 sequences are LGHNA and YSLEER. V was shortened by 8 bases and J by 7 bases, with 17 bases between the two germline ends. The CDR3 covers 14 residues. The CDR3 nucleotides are TGCGCCAGCGCCACCCGACCGGGGGGTGAAAAACTGTTTTTT. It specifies CASATRPGGEKLFF.

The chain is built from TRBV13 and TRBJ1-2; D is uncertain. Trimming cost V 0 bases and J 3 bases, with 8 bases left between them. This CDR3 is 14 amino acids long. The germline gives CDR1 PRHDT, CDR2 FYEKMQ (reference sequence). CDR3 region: CASSLGGVDYGYTF. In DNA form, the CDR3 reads TGTGCCAGCAGCTTAGGGGGAGTGGACTATGGCTACACCTTC.

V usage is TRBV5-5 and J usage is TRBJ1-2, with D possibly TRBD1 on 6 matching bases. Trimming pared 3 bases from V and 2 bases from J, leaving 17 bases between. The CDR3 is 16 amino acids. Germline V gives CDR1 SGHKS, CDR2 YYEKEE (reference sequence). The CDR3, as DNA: TGTGCCAGCAGCTCGGACCGGGACAATAAAAACTATGGCTACACCTTC. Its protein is CASSSDRDNKNYGYTF.

The CDR3 loop is CASSLRGSYEQYF. The CDR3, as DNA: TGTGCCAGCAGCTTAAGGGGGTCCTACGAGCAGTACTTC. The rearrangement uses TRBV7-9 and TRBJ2-7; TRBD1 might be the D (6 bases). CDR1 is SEHNR and CDR2 is FQNEAQ in the germline V gene (reference sequence). CDR3 length equals 13 residues. Trimming removed 2 bases at V and 1 base at J, with 6 bases between.